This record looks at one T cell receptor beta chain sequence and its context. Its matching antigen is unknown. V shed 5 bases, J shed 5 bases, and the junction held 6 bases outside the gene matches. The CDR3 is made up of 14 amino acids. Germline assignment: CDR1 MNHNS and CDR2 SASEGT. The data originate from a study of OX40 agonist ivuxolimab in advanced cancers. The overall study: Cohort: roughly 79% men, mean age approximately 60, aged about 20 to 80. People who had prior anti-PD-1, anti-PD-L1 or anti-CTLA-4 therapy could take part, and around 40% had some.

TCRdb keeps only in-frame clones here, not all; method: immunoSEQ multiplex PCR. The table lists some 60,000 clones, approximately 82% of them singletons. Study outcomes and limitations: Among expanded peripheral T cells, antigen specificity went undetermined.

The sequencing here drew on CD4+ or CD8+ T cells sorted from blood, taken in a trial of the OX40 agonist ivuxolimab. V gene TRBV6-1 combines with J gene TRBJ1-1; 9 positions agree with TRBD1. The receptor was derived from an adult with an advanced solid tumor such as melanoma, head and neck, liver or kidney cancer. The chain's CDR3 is CASSHGTGRTEAFF. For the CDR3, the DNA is TGTGCCAGCAGTCACGGGACAGGGCGGACTGAAGCTTTCTTT.